This T cell receptor (beta chain) was identified in a study of T cells in Graves' hyperthyroidism and ophthalmopathy. Regarding the study as a whole: Most clonotypes expanded in the thyroid (above 0.001) were also present in blood.

TCR beta CDR3 sequences were amplified from RNA transcripts. RT-PCR in the first round (using the HTBI primer set) targeted the TCR CDR3. TCRdb fed the multiplex PCR reads into MiXCR, producing one record per CDR3 protein. The sample shows 350,000 to 450,000 distinct CDR3 sequences, about a sixth of them seen only once. Blood was drawn at first hyperthyroidism diagnosis, before any ophthalmopathy symptoms. This clonotype showed up just a few times. Its antigen is unknown. This CDR3 is built from 14 residues. CDR1 is WSHSY, CDR2 SAAADI, per germline. V shed 5 bases and J 5 bases; nucleotides not matched to a gene: 5.

The receptor comes from a woman aged 25 to 39 with Graves' hyperthyroidism that later progressed to Graves' ophthalmopathy. The sample consisted of blood. The J gene is TRBJ1-4, the V gene TRBV10-2; 7 bases are a match to TRBD1. The CDR3 reads CASSKGQENEKLFF. The DNA of the CDR3 is TGCGCCAGCAGTAAAGGACAGGAGAATGAAAAACTGTTTTTT.